This T cell receptor beta chain stems from a study of OX40 agonist ivuxolimab in advanced cancers. Overall study context: Each patient was given ivuxolimab into a vein every 2 weeks, at 0.01 to 10 mg/kg. Broader study findings: Doses of 0.1 to 3.0 mg/kg were accompanied by clonal expansion of CD4+ and CD8+ blood T cells by week 6.

Method: immunoSEQ multiplex PCR; TCRdb's copy keeps in-frame clones and lacks some. Of over 20,000 clones in the sample, 80% to 90% were seen once. This CDR3 has 15 amino acids. From germline, CDR1 is MNHNY and CDR2 SVGAGI (reference sequence). Trimming removed 9 bases from V and 2 bases from J; junction bases left unmatched: 10. Comment on this clone: Its antigen is unknown.

The V call is TRBV6-6, the J call TRBJ2-3; 8 nucleotides match TRBD1. The sequence came from an adult with an advanced solid tumor such as melanoma, head and neck, liver or kidney cancer. Sequences were derived from CD4+ or CD8+ T cells sorted from blood, sampled in a trial of the OX40 agonist ivuxolimab. The DNA of the CDR3 is TGTGCCAGGAAACAGGGGGGCGTGAACACAGATACGCAGTATTTT. This encodes CARKQGGVNTDTQYF.